These 2 T cell receptor beta chains originate from one sample sequenced in a study of blood T cell repertoires in COVID-19. The assay was immunoSEQ multiplex PCR, and TCRdb's table has in-frame clones only and misses some. The sample records about 210,000 clones, roughly 90% being singletons. Sequencing input: peripheral blood. These receptors all stem from a woman aged 40-49 years with acute or convalescent COVID-19.

V usage is TRBV11-2 and J usage is TRBJ2-3, with D possibly matching TRBD2 (5 bases). The CDR3 contains 19 residues. Germline assignment: CDR1 SGHAT and CDR2 FQNNGV. V lost 0 bases, J lost 2 bases, and 21 bases lay in between. CDR3 nucleotides: TGTGCCAGCAGCTTAGATCTTGGGGAGAGCGGAGATAACACAGATACGCAGTATTTT. Its translation: CASSLDLGESGDNTDTQYF.

The chain is built from TRBV19 and TRBJ2-3; D is possibly TRBD2 (5 bases). This CDR3 region has 15 residues. Germline V gene data show CDR1 as LNHDA and CDR2 as SQIVND (reference sequence). V lost 0 bases and J lost 1, with 8 bases in between. DNA for the CDR3: TGTGCCAGTAGTATAGAAGGCGGGCGCACAGATACGCAGTATTTT. Encoded protein: CASSIEGGRTDTQYF.